This T cell receptor (beta chain) derives from a study of regulatory T cells in long-lasting Graves disease. Study-level information: Antithyroid drug intake by newly diagnosed Graves' patients had lasted under 3 months.

In its sample, this clonotype was seen many times. As yet, its antigen is unknown. Overall study findings and caveats: Favored usage of TRBV28, TRBJ1-2 and TRBJ2-5 was recorded in persistent disease.

V lost 4 bases, J lost 2 bases, and 3 bases stayed unmatched. Looked up from germline, CDR1 is SEHNR and CDR2 is FQNEAQ (reference sequence). The CDR3 is 16 residues long. As for time point: newly diagnosed GD, antithyroid drugs for less than 3 months. The TCR library was made from RNA that had been extracted from PBMCs in TRIzol. Construction of TCR beta libraries relied on iRepertoire HTBI primers and on Arm-PCR targeting CDR3 regions. Using its own MiXCR run on the multiplex PCR reads, TCRdb lists one record per CDR3 protein. The sample yields 500,000 or so distinct CDR3 sequences, 12% to 15% seen once. This same sample was also taken into another study, of T cells in Graves' hyperthyroidism and ophthalmopathy.

This chain connects TRBV7-9 to TRBJ2-2; 11 bases fit TRBD2. The clonotype originates from a woman aged 50 to 60 with Graves disease. Sequenced here: peripheral blood mononuclear cells (PBMCs), sampled at new diagnosis, from a patient treated with antithyroid drugs. The CDR3 DNA is TGTGCCAGCAGCTCGGGACTAGCGGAAAACACCGGGGAGCTGTTTTTT. This gives the protein CASSSGLAENTGELFF.